These T cell receptor beta chains were read from a single sample in a study of graft-versus-host responses after intestinal transplantation. Sequencing was performed with immunoSEQ multiplex PCR; in TCRdb, only in-frame clones are kept and a portion is missing. This sample has about 94,000 clones; over 75% occur once, and the top ten carry approximately 0.48%. These receptors have no identified antigens. The starting material was unstimulated CD8+ T cells sorted from spleen or lymph node cells, obtained before intestinal transplant. These receptors came from a human donor who received an intestinal transplant. CDR3s include the opening cysteine and the closing phenylalanine or tryptophan. D genes are given only for firm matches. Clone size is shown for a subset of rows, as once, few, many or a class of expanded clone.

>TRBV11-1|TRBD1|TRBJ2-7|-
TGTGCCAGCAGCTCGGACAGGGCCCAGGACGAGCAGTACTTC
CASSSDRAQDEQYF
>TRBV10-1|TRBD2|TRBJ2-7|-
TGCGCCAGCAGTGGGACTAGCCGAGGGGAGCAGTACTTC
CASSGTSRGEQYF
>TRBV7-9|TRBD1|TRBJ2-7|-
TGTGCCAGCAGCTTAGGAGGGGGGACAGGGGCCTACGAGCAGTACTTC
CASSLGGGTGAYEQYF
>TRBV10-2|TRBD2|TRBJ2-1|-
TGCGCCACTACTAGCGGGGCGTACAATGAGCAGTTCTTC
CATTSGAYNEQFF
>TRBV7-3|-|TRBJ2-5|-
TGTGCCAGCAGCTCTTCAGGGTACCAAGAGACCCAGTACTTC
CASSSSGYQETQYF
>TRBV5-1|-|TRBJ1-5|few
TGCGCCAGCAGCTTGGCCGGCGAACAGAGCAATCAGCCCCAGCATTTT
CASSLAGEQSNQPQHF
>TRBV28|TRBD2|TRBJ2-7|-
TGTGCCAGCAGTTTAGCGGGAGACGAGCAGTACTTC
CASSLAGDEQYF
>TRBV15|-|TRBJ2-7|-
TGTGCCACCAGCCGAGACAGGCCTTACGAGCAGTACTTC
CATSRDRPYEQYF
>TRBV11-3|TRBD1|TRBJ2-7|-
TGTGCCAGCAGCAGGACAGGGTCCTACGAGCAGTACTTC
CASSRTGSYEQYF
>TRBV4-1|-|TRBJ1-2|-
TGCGCCAGCAGCCAAGATTTCGGGAGGATCTCTGGCTACACCTTC
CASSQDFGRISGYTF
>TRBV6-5|-|TRBJ1-1|-
TGTGCCAGCAGCTGGACTACGTCCACTGAAGCTTTCTTT
CASSWTTSTEAFF
>TRBV28|TRBD1|TRBJ1-4|once
TGTGCCAGCAGCGGACAGGGGGTCTCTCGGGCTAATGAAAAACTGTTTTTT
CASSGQGVSRANEKLFF
>TRBV4-1|-|TRBJ2-7|-
TGCGCCAGCAGCCAAGTAGTATCAGGGGAAGACTACGAGCAGTACTTC
CASSQVVSGEDYEQYF
>TRBV4-1|TRBD2|TRBJ2-3|-
TGCGCCAGCAGCCAAGTGCCGCGGACTAGCTGGACAGATACGCAGTATTTT
CASSQVPRTSWTDTQYF
>TRBV19|TRBD2|TRBJ2-1|-
TGTGCCAGTAGTACGGGACTAGCGGGAGTCGGTGGTTCTTACAATGAGCAGTTCTTC
CASSTGLAGVGGSYNEQFF
>TRBV6-5|-|TRBJ1-1|-
TGTGCCAGCAGTAAGGACTACACTGAAGCTTTCTTT
CASSKDYTEAFF
>TRBV6-5|-|TRBJ1-1|once
TGTGCCAGCAGTTACGCCGGTCCGAACACTGAAGCTTTCTTT
CASSYAGPNTEAFF
>TRBV4-3|-|TRBJ1-2|-
TGCGCCAGCAGCCAAGATAAGTTTGGGGACATCTATGGCTACACCTTC
CASSQDKFGDIYGYTF
>TRBV7-6|-|TRBJ2-1|-
TGTGCCAGCAGCTTAGCCGGGGATAATGAGCAGTTCTTC
CASSLAGDNEQFF
>TRBV19|-|TRBJ1-1|-
TGTGCCAGTAGTATTTCGGGGAACACTGAAGCTTTCTTT
CASSISGNTEAFF
>TRBV4-1|-|TRBJ1-5|-
TGCGCCAGCAGCCAAGAGGGGAGGAGCGGCAATCAGCCCCAGCATTTT
CASSQEGRSGNQPQHF
>TRBV7-9|TRBD2|TRBJ2-1|once
TGTGCCAGCAGCTTATCTAGCGGTAGCAGACACAATGAGCAGTTCTTC
CASSLSSGSRHNEQFF
>TRBV19|-|TRBJ2-4|-
TGTGCCAGTATCGGGTCTGTTGGCCTCCGGTACTTC
CASIGSVGLRYF